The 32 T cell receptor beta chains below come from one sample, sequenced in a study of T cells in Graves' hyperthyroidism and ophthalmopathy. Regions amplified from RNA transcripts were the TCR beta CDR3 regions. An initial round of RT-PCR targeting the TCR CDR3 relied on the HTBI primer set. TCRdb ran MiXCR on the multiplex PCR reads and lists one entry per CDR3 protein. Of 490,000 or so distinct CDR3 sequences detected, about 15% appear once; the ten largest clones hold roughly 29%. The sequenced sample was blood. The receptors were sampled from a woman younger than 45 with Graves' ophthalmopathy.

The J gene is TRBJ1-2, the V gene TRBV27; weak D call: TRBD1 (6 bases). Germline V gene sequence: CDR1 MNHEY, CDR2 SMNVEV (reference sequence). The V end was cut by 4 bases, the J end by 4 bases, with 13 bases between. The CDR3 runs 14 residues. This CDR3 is CASSWDIRSYGYTF. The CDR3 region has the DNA TGTGCCAGCAGTTGGGACATTCGGAGCTATGGCTACACCTTC.

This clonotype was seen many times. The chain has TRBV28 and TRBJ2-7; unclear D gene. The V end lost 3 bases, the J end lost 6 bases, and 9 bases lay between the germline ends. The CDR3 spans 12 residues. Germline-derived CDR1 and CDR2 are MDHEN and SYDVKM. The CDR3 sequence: CASSLWKTEQYF. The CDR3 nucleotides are TGTGCCAGCAGTTTGTGGAAAACCGAGCAGTACTTC.

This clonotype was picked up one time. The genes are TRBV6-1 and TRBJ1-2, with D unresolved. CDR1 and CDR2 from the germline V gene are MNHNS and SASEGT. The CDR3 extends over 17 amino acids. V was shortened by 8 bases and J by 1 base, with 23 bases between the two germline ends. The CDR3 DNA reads TGTGCCAGCTCCCCTACTAGCTGGACCTCCGTTAACTATGGCTACACCTTC. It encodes CASSPTSWTSVNYGYTF.

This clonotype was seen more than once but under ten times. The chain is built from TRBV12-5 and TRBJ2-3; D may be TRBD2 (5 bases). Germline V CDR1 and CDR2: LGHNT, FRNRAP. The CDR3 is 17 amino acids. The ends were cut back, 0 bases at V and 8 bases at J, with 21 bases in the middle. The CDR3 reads CASGLVLGSRFHGTQYF. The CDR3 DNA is TGTGCTAGTGGTTTGGTACTAGGTTCCCGTTTTCACGGTACGCAGTATTTT.

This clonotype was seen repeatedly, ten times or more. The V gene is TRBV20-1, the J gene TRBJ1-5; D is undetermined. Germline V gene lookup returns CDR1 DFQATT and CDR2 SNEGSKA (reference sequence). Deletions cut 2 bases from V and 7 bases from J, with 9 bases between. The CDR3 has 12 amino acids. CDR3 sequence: CSARKFGQPQHF. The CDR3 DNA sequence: TGCAGTGCTAGAAAGTTCGGACAGCCCCAGCATTTT.

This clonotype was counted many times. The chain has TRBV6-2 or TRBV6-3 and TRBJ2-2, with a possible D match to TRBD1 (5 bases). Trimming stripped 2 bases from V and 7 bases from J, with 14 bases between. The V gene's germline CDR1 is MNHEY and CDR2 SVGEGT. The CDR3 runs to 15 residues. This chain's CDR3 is CASSYSRVPGGELFF. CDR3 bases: TGTGCCAGCAGTTACAGCAGGGTACCAGGCGGGGAGCTGTTTTTT.

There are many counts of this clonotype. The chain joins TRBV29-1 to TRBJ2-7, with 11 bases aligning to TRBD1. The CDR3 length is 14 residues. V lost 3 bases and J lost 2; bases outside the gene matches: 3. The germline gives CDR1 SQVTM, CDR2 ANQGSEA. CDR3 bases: TGCAGCGTTGAGGGACAGGGGGGGACCTACGAGCAGTACTTC. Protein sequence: CSVEGQGGTYEQYF.

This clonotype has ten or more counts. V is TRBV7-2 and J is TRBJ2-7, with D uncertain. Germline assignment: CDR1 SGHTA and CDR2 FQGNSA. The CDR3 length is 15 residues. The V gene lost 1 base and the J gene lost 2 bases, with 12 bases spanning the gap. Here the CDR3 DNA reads TGTGCCAGCAGCTTAGTGCAAGGCCTCACCTACGAGCAGTACTTC. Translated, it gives CASSLVQGLTYEQYF.

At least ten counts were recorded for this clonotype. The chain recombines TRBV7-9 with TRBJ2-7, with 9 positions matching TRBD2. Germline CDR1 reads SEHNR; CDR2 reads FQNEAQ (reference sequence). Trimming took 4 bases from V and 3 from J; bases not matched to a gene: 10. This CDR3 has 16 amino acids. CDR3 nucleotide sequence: TGTGCCAGCAGCTCCTTTAGCAGCGGGGGGTTCTACGAGCAGTACTTC. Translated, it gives CASSSFSSGGFYEQYF.

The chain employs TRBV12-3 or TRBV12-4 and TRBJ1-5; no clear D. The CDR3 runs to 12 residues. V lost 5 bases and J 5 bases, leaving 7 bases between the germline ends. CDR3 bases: TGTGCCAGCAGTCCTAACGATCAGCCCCAGCATTTT. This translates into CASSPNDQPQHF.

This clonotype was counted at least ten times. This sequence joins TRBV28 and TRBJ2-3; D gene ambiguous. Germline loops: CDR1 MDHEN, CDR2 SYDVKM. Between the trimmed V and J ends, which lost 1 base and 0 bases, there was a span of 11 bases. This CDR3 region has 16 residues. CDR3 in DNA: TGTGCCAGCAGTTTATCGGGCGGATCTAGCACAGATACGCAGTATTTT. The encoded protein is CASSLSGGSSTDTQYF. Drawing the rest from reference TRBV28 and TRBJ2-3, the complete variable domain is DVKVTQSSRYLVKRTGEKVFLECVQDMDHENMFWYRQDPGLGLRLIYFSYDVKMKEKGDIPEGYSVSREKKERFSLILESASTNQTSMYLCASSLSGGSSTDTQYFGPGTRLTVL.

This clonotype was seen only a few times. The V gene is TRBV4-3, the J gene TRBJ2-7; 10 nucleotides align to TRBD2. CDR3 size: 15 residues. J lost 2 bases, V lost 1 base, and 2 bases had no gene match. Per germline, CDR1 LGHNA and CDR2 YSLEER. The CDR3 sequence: CASSQVAGGAYEQYF. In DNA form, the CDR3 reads TGCGCCAGCAGCCAAGTAGCGGGAGGCGCCTACGAGCAGTACTTC.

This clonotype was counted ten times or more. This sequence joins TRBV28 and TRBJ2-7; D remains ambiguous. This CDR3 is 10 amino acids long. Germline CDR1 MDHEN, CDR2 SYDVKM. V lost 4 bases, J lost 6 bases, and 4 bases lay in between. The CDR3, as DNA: TGTGCCAGCAGTTCCGGCGAGCAGTACTTC. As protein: CASSSGEQYF.

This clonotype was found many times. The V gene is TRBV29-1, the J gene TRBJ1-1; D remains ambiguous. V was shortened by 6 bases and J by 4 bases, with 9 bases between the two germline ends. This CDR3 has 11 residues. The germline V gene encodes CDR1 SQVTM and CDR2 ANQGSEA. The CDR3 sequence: CSVPWGTEAFF. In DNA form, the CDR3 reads TGCAGCGTCCCCTGGGGCACTGAAGCTTTCTTT. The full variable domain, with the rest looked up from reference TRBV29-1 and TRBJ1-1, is SAVISQKPSRDICQRGTSLTIQCQVDSQVTMMFWYRQQPGQSLTLIATANQGSEATYESGFVIDKFPISRPNLTFSTLTVSNMSPEDSSIYLCSVPWGTEAFFGQGTRLTVV.

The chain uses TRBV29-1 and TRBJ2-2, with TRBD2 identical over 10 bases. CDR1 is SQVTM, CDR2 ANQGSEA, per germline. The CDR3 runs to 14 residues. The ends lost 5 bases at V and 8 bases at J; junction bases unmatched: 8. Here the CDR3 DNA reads TGCAGCGTTCTAGCGGGGGAGTCTCGTGGGGAGCTGTTTTTT. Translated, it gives CSVLAGESRGELFF.

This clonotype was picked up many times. This CDR3 reads CASSSTEGARNEKLFF. DNA of the CDR3: TGTGCCAGCAGTTCAACCGAGGGGGCACGGAATGAAAAACTGTTTTTT. V gene TRBV28 combines with J gene TRBJ1-4, with 7 positions matching TRBD1. Germline lookup yields CDR1 MDHEN and CDR2 SYDVKM. V was pared by 4 bases and J by 5 bases, with 10 bases of the junction left unmatched. This CDR3 contains 16 residues.

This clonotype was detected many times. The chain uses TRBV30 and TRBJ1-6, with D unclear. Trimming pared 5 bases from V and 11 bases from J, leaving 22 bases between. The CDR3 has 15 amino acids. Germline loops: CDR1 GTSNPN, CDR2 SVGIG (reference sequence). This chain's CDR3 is CAWAVSGGWGAPLHF. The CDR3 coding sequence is TGTGCCTGGGCTGTGTCCGGTGGGTGGGGTGCACCCCTCCACTTT.

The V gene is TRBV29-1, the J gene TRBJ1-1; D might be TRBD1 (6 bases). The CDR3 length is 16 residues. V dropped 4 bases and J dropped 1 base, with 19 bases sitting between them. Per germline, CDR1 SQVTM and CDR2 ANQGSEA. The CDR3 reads CSVGGGWGARNTEAFF. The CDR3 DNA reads TGCAGCGTTGGGGGGGGGTGGGGGGCGCGGAACACTGAAGCTTTCTTT.

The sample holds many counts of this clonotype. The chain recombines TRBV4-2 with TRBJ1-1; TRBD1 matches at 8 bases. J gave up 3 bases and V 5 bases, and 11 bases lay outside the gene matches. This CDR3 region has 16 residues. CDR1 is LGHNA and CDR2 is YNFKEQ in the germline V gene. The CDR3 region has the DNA TGTGCCAGCAGCTCACATCCCAGGGGGCGCGACACTGAAGCTTTCTTT. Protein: CASSSHPRGRDTEAFF.

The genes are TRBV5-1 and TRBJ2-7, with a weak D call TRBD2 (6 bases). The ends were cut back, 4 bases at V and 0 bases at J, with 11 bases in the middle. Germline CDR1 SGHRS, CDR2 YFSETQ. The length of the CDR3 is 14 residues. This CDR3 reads CASSPRLDSYEQYF. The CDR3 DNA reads TGCGCCAGCAGCCCCAGACTAGACTCCTACGAGCAGTACTTC.

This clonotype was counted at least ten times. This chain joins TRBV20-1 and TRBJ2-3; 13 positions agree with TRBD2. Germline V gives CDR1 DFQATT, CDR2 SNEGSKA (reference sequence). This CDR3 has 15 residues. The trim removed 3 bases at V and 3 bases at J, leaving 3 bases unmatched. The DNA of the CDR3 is TGCAGTGCTAGTAGGACTAGCGGGAGAACAGATACGCAGTATTTT. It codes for CSASRTSGRTDTQYF.

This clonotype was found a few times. The CDR3 nucleotides are TGCAGCGTTGGGGAAGGCTCCTACGAGCAGTACTTC. Amino acid sequence: CSVGEGSYEQYF. The chain carries TRBV29-1 and TRBJ2-7, with D uncertain. Germline CDR1 is SQVTM and CDR2 is ANQGSEA. V shed 4 bases and J shed 0 bases, with 7 bases lying between them. The CDR3 has 12 residues.

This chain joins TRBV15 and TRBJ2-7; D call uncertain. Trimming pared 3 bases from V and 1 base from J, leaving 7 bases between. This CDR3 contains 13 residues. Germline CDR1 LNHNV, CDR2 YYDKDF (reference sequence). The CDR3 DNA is TGTGCCACCAGCAGGGGCAGGTCCTACGAGCAGTACTTC. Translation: CATSRGRSYEQYF.

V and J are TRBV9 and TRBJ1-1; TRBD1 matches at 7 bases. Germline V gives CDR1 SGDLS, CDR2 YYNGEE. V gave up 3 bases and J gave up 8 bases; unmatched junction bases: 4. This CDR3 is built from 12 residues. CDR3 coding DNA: TGTGCCAGCAGCGGGGAGACAGGGGAAGCTTTCTTT. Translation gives CASSGETGEAFF.

The CDR3 is CASNSLGRASENTIYF. CDR3 bases: TGTGCCAGCAACTCACTAGGAAGGGCTTCCGAAAACACCATATATTTT. The rearrangement joins TRBV28 to TRBJ1-3; no clear D. The CDR3 runs 16 residues. The germline V gene has CDR1 MDHEN and CDR2 SYDVKM. V lost 7 bases, J lost 6 bases, and 22 bases lay in between.

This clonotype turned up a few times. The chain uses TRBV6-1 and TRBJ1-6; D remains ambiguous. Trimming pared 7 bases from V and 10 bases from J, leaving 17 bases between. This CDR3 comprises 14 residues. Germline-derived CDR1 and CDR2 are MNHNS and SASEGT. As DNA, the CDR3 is TGTGCCAGCACCGAGCTGGGCCTTGGGTCACCCCTCCACTTT. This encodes CASTELGLGSPLHF.

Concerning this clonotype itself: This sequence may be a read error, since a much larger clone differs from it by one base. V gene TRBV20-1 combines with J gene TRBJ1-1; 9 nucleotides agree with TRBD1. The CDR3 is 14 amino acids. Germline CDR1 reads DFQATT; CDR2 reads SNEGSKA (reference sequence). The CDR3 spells CGARDGQGWDEAFF. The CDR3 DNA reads TGCGGTGCTAGAGACGGACAGGGGTGGGATGAAGCTTTCTTT.

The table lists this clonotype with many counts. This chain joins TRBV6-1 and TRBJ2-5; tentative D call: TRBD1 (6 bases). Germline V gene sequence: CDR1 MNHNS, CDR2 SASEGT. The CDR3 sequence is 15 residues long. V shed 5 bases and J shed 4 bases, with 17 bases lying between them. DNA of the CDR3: TGTGCCAGCAGTATGGACGACAGGCAGGGAGAGACCCAGTACTTC. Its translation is CASSMDDRQGETQYF.

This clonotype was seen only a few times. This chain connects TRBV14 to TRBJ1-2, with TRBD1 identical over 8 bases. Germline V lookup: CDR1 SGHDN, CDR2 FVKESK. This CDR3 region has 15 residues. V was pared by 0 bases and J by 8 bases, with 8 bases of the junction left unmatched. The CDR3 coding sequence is TGTGCCAGCAGCCAAGATAGGGACAGGTCTGGCGGCTACACCTTC. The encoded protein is CASSQDRDRSGGYTF.

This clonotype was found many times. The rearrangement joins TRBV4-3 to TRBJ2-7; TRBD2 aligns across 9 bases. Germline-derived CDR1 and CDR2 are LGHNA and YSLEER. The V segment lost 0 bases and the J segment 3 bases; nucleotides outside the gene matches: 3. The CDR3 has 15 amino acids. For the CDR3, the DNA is TGCGCCAGCAGCCAAGATAGCGGGAGTATCTACGAGCAGTACTTC. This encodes CASSQDSGSIYEQYF.

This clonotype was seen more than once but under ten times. In DNA, the CDR3 is TGCAGTGCTAGTGATCTTGGCGGGCCGCTGACTAATGAAAAACTGTTTTTT. Its translation is CSASDLGGPLTNEKLFF. This sequence joins TRBV20-1 and TRBJ1-4; D unresolved. The germline V gene encodes CDR1 DFQATT and CDR2 SNEGSKA (reference sequence). The CDR3 runs 17 residues. Between the trimmed V and J ends, which lost 3 bases and 2 bases, there was a span of 19 bases.

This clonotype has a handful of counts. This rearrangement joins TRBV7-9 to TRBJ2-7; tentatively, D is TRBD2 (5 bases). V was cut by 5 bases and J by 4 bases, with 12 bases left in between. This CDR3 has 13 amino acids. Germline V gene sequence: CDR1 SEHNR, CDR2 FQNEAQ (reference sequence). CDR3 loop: CASSPDYLYEQYF. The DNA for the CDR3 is TGTGCCAGCAGCCCCGACTACCTATACGAGCAGTACTTC.